The 21 T cell receptor beta chains presented below share a single source sample, sequenced in a study of blood T cell repertoires in COVID-19 (dated by TCRdb to the early 2020s). The method behind the library was the immunoSEQ multiplex PCR assay. In TCRdb, the immuneACCESS table is reduced to in-frame sequences with V and J assigned. These tables do not hold every clone; where another copy was compared, an unresolved V gene accounts for under half, and the others remain unexplained. The sample table shows 70,000 or so clones, and just over 85% are seen once. The ten largest clones add up to approximately 11% of the sample. Material: peripheral blood. The source of these receptors is a man aged 65 to 79 with active or convalescent COVID-19.

The chain joins TRBV2 to TRBJ1-5; a possible D gene is TRBD1 (5 bases). Germline V gene sequence: CDR1 SNHLY, CDR2 FYNNEI. V shed 6 bases and J shed 1 base, with 7 bases lying between them. CDR3 size: 13 residues. The CDR3 loop is CASRTESNQPQHF. DNA for the CDR3: TGTGCCAGCAGGACAGAGAGCAATCAGCCCCAGCATTTT.

The gene calls are TRBV6-5 and TRBJ1-3; TRBD1 matches at 10 bases. The germline CDR1 and CDR2 sequences are MNHEY and SVGAGI. With 10 bases clipped from V and 2 bases from J, the junction kept 2 bases outside the gene matches. This CDR3 contains 13 residues. CDR3 region: CAIGTGAGNTIYF. The DNA for the CDR3 is TGTGCCATCGGGACAGGGGCTGGAAACACCATATATTTT.

This sequence joins TRBV30 and TRBJ2-1; TRBD2 matches at 13 bases. Germline CDR1 GTSNPN, CDR2 SVGIG (reference sequence). The CDR3 sequence is 13 residues long. V shed 2 bases, J shed 10 bases, and the junction held 2 bases outside the gene matches. The CDR3 loop reads CAWSSGLAGEQFF. In DNA form, the CDR3 reads TGTGCCTGGAGTTCGGGACTAGCGGGAGAGCAGTTCTTC.

This clone was counted a single time. This chain links TRBV18 with TRBJ2-7; 10 bases are shared with TRBD2. J lost 11 bases, V lost 3 bases, and 7 bases had no gene match. This CDR3 has 13 residues. Germline loops: CDR1 KGHSH, CDR2 LQKENI. CDR3 nucleotides: TGTGCCAGCTCACCCGGACTAGCGGTGGCGGAGTACTTC. Translation: CASSPGLAVAEYF.

As DNA, the CDR3 is TGTGCCAGCAGTCAAGGGAGCGTGGGGGAGACCCAGTACTTC. Residues: CASSQGSVGETQYF. The chain carries TRBV7-2 and TRBJ2-5; a weak D match, TRBD2 (5 bases). CDR1 and CDR2 (germline): SGHTA, FQGNSA. Trimming pared 6 bases from V and 5 bases from J, leaving 16 bases between. The CDR3 extends over 14 amino acids.

This clone was seen a handful of times. The chain carries TRBV28 and TRBJ2-3, with a possible D match to TRBD2 (6 bases). This CDR3 spans 14 amino acids. V was pared by 8 bases and J by 3 bases, with 15 bases between. CDR1 is MDHEN, CDR2 SYDVKM, per germline. CDR3 bases: TGTGCCAGCCAAACGGGAGTCAGAACAGATACGCAGTATTTT. It is translated as CASQTGVRTDTQYF.

The chain has TRBV3-1 (or the pseudogene TRBV3-2) and TRBJ1-3, with unresolved D. There are 12 residues in the CDR3. Deletions cut 1 base from V and 8 bases from J, with 6 bases between. Germline V lookup: CDR1 LGHDT, CDR2 YNNKEL (reference sequence). CDR3 sequence (DNA): TGTGCCAGCAGCCAAGTACGGGACACCATATATTTT. This translates into CASSQVRDTIYF.

This clone has a handful of counts. The gene calls are TRBV9 and TRBJ2-1; 13 bases match TRBD2. CDR3 length: 15 amino acids. CDR1 SGDLS and CDR2 YYNGEE come from the germline V gene. After removal of 2 bases from V and 8 bases from J, the junction contained 4 bases not matched to a gene. As DNA, the CDR3 is TGTGCCAGCAGCGTGACTAGCGGGAGGACGGATGAGCAGTTCTTC. Translating gives CASSVTSGRTDEQFF.

This chain connects TRBV19 to TRBJ2-6; 8 bases line up with TRBD1. The CDR3 consists of 17 residues. The V and J ends lost 5 bases and 2 bases, in that order; junction bases with no gene match: 8. Germline V lookup: CDR1 LNHDA, CDR2 SQIVND (reference sequence). CDR3 DNA: TGTGCCAGTAGTCTGACATCGACAGGGGCTGGGGCCAACGTCCTGACTTTC. This translates into CASSLTSTGAGANVLTF.

The V gene is TRBV25-1, the J gene TRBJ2-7, with D unresolved. The CDR3 spans 14 residues. CDR1 and CDR2 from the germline V gene are MGHDK and SYGVNS. The ends were cut back, 1 base at V and 7 bases at J, with 14 bases in the middle. DNA of the CDR3: TGTGCCAGCAGTGAATCTCGACAACAAGAAGAGCAGTACTTC. It encodes CASSESRQQEEQYF.

The genes are TRBV28 and TRBJ1-6; 9 bases are shared with TRBD1. Germline values: CDR1 MDHEN, CDR2 SYDVKM. This CDR3 is 15 amino acids long. V was pared by 4 bases and J by 8 bases, with 6 bases of the junction left unmatched. The CDR3 sequence: CASSSTGTGYSPLHF. CDR3 in DNA: TGTGCCAGCAGTTCCACCGGGACAGGGTATTCACCCCTCCACTTT.

This chain connects TRBV19 to TRBJ2-7, with a possible D match to TRBD1 (6 bases). Germline V gives CDR1 LNHDA, CDR2 SQIVND (reference sequence). The V gene lost 5 bases and the J gene lost 1 base, with 15 bases spanning the gap. The CDR3 consists of 15 residues. The CDR3 nucleotides read TGTGCCAGTAGTCCCTCCGGGACACTATCCTACGAGCAGTACTTC. This encodes CASSPSGTLSYEQYF. The full variable domain, with the rest looked up from reference TRBV19 and TRBJ2-7, is DGGITQSPKYLFRKEGQNVTLSCEQNLNHDAMYWYRQDPGQGLRLIYYSQIVNDFQKGDIAEGYSVSREKKESFPLTVTSAQKNPTAFYLCASSPSGTLSYEQYFGPGTRLTVT.

J is TRBJ1-6 and V is TRBV11-2; TRBD1 is a possible D gene (5 bases). Germline CDR1 and CDR2: SGHAT and FQNNGV. Trimming took off 1 base at V and 6 bases at J, with 13 bases between the two ends. This CDR3 spans 16 amino acids. The CDR3 bases are TGTGCCAGCAGCTTAGGAGGGCGGGGCCCTAATTCACCCCTCCACTTT. The encoded protein is CASSLGGRGPNSPLHF.

The CDR3 protein is CATSDFPVAPRKKNQPQHF. In DNA form, the CDR3 reads TGTGCCACCAGTGATTTCCCAGTAGCTCCTAGAAAGAAAAATCAGCCCCAGCATTTT. This chain links TRBV24-1 with TRBJ1-5, with unresolved D. Germline V lookup: CDR1 KGHDR, CDR2 SFDVKD. Trimming left V 1 base short and J 4 bases short, with 22 bases between. The CDR3 length is 19 residues.

This clone has just one count. The rearrangement links TRBV5-5 to TRBJ1-5, with a possible D match to TRBD1 (5 bases). Germline-derived CDR1 and CDR2 are SGHKS and YYEKEE (reference sequence). The CDR3 has 18 amino acids. The V gene lost 0 bases and the J gene lost 0 bases, with 16 bases spanning the gap. The DNA of the CDR3 is TGTGCCAGCAGCTTGGCCATCATACGGCAGGGTAGCAATCAGCCCCAGCATTTT. It specifies CASSLAIIRQGSNQPQHF.

J is TRBJ1-1 and V is TRBV30, with TRBD1 matching 9 bases. The length of the CDR3 is 14 residues. CDR1 and CDR2 (germline): GTSNPN, SVGIG (reference sequence). With 5 bases clipped from V and 1 base from J, the junction kept 5 bases outside the gene matches. The DNA of the CDR3 is TGTGCCTGGGCCGACAGGGGGTGGAACACTGAAGCTTTCTTT. Translation: CAWADRGWNTEAFF.

This clone was found a few times. V usage is TRBV6-6 and J usage is TRBJ2-1; tentatively, D is TRBD1 (5 bases). The CDR3 has 14 amino acids. V was trimmed by 7 bases and J by 3 bases, leaving 13 bases between them. CDR1 is MNHNY, CDR2 SVGAGI, per germline (reference sequence). The CDR3 loop is CASIAGSIYNEQFF. CDR3 nucleotide sequence: TGTGCCAGCATTGCAGGGTCAATCTACAATGAGCAGTTCTTC.

The chain joins TRBV27 to TRBJ1-1; TRBD1 matches 8 bases. Trimming removed 6 bases from V and 4 bases from J; junction bases left unmatched: 10. CDR3 length: 15 amino acids. Per germline, CDR1 MNHEY and CDR2 SMNVEV (reference sequence). In DNA form, the CDR3 reads TGTGCCAGCAGCCCAATTACAGGGGGTGGCACTGAAGCTTTCTTT. Translating gives CASSPITGGGTEAFF.

The rearrangement joins TRBV19 to TRBJ2-2; the D is unclear. Per the germline V gene, CDR1 is LNHDA and CDR2 is SQIVND (reference sequence). V lost 3 bases and J 4 bases, leaving 12 bases between the germline ends. The CDR3 length is 15 residues. CDR3: CASSITSSRTGELFF. The CDR3 DNA reads as TGTGCCAGTAGTATTACTTCTTCTCGCACCGGGGAGCTGTTTTTT. The full variable domain, in which reference TRBV19 and TRBJ2-2 provide the parts outside the CDR3, is DGGITQSPKYLFRKEGQNVTLSCEQNLNHDAMYWYRQDPGQGLRLIYYSQIVNDFQKGDIAEGYSVSREKKESFPLTVTSAQKNPTAFYLCASSITSSRTGELFFGEGSRLTVL.

This chain joins TRBV6-4 and TRBJ2-7, with D possibly TRBD2 on 5 matching bases. The CDR3 runs to 13 residues. Trimming stripped 2 bases from V and 3 bases from J, with 8 bases between. CDR1 and CDR2 (germline): MRHNA, SNTAGT. The CDR3 sequence is CASSDEAGYEQYF. The CDR3 DNA sequence: TGTGCCAGCAGTGACGAGGCGGGCTACGAGCAGTACTTC.

The chain couples TRBV6-5 to TRBJ2-7, with 7 bases identical to TRBD1. Germline V CDR1 and CDR2: MNHEY, SVGAGI. The CDR3 is 15 residues long. V was clipped by 0 bases and J by 0 bases; unmatched bases: 2. The CDR3 bases are TGTGCCAGCAGTTACTCCGGACAGGCCTCCTACGAGCAGTACTTC. The encoded protein is CASSYSGQASYEQYF.